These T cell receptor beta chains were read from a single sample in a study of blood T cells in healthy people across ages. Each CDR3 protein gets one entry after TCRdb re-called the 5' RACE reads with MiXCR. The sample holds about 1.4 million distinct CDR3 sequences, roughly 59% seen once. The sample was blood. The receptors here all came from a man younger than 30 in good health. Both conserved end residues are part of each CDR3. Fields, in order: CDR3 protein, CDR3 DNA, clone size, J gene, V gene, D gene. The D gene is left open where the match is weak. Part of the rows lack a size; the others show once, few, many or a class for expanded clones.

CSVRTQLMGQGYGYTF | TGCAGCGTCCGAACCCAATTGATGGGACAGGGCTATGGCTACACCTTC | NA | TRBJ1-2 | TRBV29-1 | TRBD1
CASSTLGSGAFSYEQYF | TGTGCCAGCAGCACCCTTGGGTCGGGCGCCTTCTCCTACGAGCAGTACTTC | NA | TRBJ2-7 | TRBV14 | NA
CASSELGGGVEQFF | TGTGCCAGCAGTGAACTGGGTGGGGGCGTTGAGCAGTTCTTC | NA | TRBJ2-1 | TRBV6-1 | NA
CASSRERLGYNEQFF | TGTGCCAGCAGCCGAGAGAGGTTGGGATACAATGAGCAGTTCTTC | once | TRBJ2-1 | TRBV3-1 | NA
CSVRTDGLGPQHF | TGCAGCGTCAGGACAGATGGATTGGGACCCCAGCATTTT | few | TRBJ1-5 | TRBV29-1 | NA
CSVASTDTGELFF | TGCAGCGTTGCGTCGACAGACACCGGGGAGCTGTTTTTT | NA | TRBJ2-2 | TRBV29-1 | NA
CSVEVTGAHEQYF | TGCAGCGTTGAAGTTACAGGGGCCCACGAGCAGTACTTC | NA | TRBJ2-7 | TRBV29-1 | TRBD1
CASRSGGAGEEQFF | TGTGCCAGCAGAAGCGGGGGGGCCGGGGAGGAGCAGTTCTTC | once | TRBJ2-1 | TRBV11-2 | TRBD2
CASSQGPTGSGDTQYF | TGCGCCAGCAGCCAAGGTCCCACAGGGTCGGGAGATACGCAGTATTTT | few | TRBJ2-3 | TRBV4-1 | NA
CASSCGSNYEQYF | TGTGCCAGCAGTTGCGGCAGTAACTACGAGCAGTACTTC | NA | TRBJ2-7 | TRBV27 | NA
CSAIAGEEYQPQHF | TGCAGTGCTATTGCCGGGGAGGAGTATCAGCCCCAGCATTTT | many | TRBJ1-5 | TRBV20-1 | NA
CASSAPSGIYYEQYF | TGTGCCAGCAGCGCACCCTCAGGGATCTACTACGAGCAGTACTTC | NA | TRBJ2-7 | TRBV7-9 | NA
CASSLRTSGNEQYF | TGCGCCAGCAGCTTGAGGACTAGCGGGAACGAGCAGTACTTC | once | TRBJ2-7 | TRBV5-1 | TRBD2
CASRFRSGVSGYTF | TGTGCCAGCAGGTTCCGCTCTGGAGTGTCTGGCTACACCTTC | NA | TRBJ1-2 | TRBV3-1 | NA
CATSRDTGRAAYEQYF | TGTGCCACCAGCAGAGACACCGGGAGAGCGGCCTACGAGCAGTACTTC | few | TRBJ2-7 | TRBV15 | NA
CAISAGVARFPEAFF | TGTGCCATCAGTGCGGGGGTCGCAAGGTTCCCTGAAGCTTTCTTT | NA | TRBJ1-1 | TRBV10-3 | NA
CAISETRWDNEQFF | TGTGCCATCAGTGAGACCCGGTGGGACAATGAGCAGTTCTTC | NA | TRBJ2-1 | TRBV10-3 | NA
CSASFSGYTF | TGCAGTGCTAGTTTTTCTGGCTACACCTTC | few | TRBJ1-2 | TRBV20-1 | NA
CASSYLGGANTEAFF | TGTGCCAGCAGTTACCTAGGGGGCGCGAACACTGAAGCTTTCTTT | NA | TRBJ1-1 | TRBV6-5 | TRBD1
CASTPDWGTEAFF | TGTGCCAGCACCCCCGATTGGGGCACTGAAGCTTTCTTT | NA | TRBJ1-1 | TRBV7-2 | NA
CASSSTSGRDYNEQFF | TGTGCCAGCAGCTCCACTAGCGGGAGGGACTACAATGAGCAGTTCTTC | few | TRBJ2-1 | TRBV12-3/TRBV12-4 | TRBD2
CASSFRGNIQYF | TGTGCCAGCAGTTTCAGGGGGAACATTCAGTACTTC | NA | TRBJ2-4 | TRBV28 | TRBD1
CASSPRTSGGYNEQYF | TGCGCCAGCAGCCCCCGGACTAGCGGGGGATACAATGAGCAGTACTTC | NA | TRBJ2-7 | TRBV4-3 | TRBD2
CASSQERDESNYGYTF | TGCGCCAGCAGCCAAGAGAGGGACGAATCTAACTATGGCTACACCTTC | NA | TRBJ1-2 | TRBV4-1 | NA
CASRWGPTSGNNEQFF | TGTGCCAGCAGGTGGGGACCGACTAGTGGGAACAATGAGCAGTTCTTC | many | TRBJ2-1 | TRBV6-6 | NA
CASSFGALKEKLFF | TGTGCCAGCAGTTTTGGGGCCCTTAAGGAAAAACTGTTTTTT | NA | TRBJ1-4 | TRBV12-3/TRBV12-4 | NA
CASSPPLGLAGISYNEQFF | TGTGCCAGCAGCCCCCCCCTAGGACTAGCGGGGATCTCCTACAATGAGCAGTTCTTC | once | TRBJ2-1 | TRBV11-1 | TRBD2
CASSLAAGADEQYF | TGTGCCAGCAGTTTAGCAGCGGGGGCGGACGAGCAGTACTTC | NA | TRBJ2-7 | TRBV12-3/TRBV12-4 | TRBD2
CSAVGENAEAFF | TGCAGCGCTGTGGGGGAAAACGCTGAAGCTTTCTTT | NA | TRBJ1-1 | TRBV29-1 | NA
CASSRTSLRQGAYEQYF | TGTGCCAGCAGCCGCACATCCCTCAGACAGGGGGCCTACGAGCAGTACTTC | NA | TRBJ2-7 | TRBV3-1 | TRBD1
CASSRTGGDLGYGYTF | TGTGCCAGCAGCCGGACAGGGGGCGATCTGGGGTATGGCTACACCTTC | few | TRBJ1-2 | TRBV6-6 | TRBD1
CASRAGTEGEQYF | TGTGCCAGCAGGGCCGGGACGGAAGGCGAGCAGTACTTC | once | TRBJ2-7 | TRBV7-6 | NA
CSVEEMVGNYGYTF | TGCAGCGTTGAAGAGATGGTGGGGAACTATGGCTACACCTTC | NA | TRBJ1-2 | TRBV29-1 | NA
CASSGVAGDSTDTQYF | TGCGCCAGCAGCGGGGTGGCGGGGGACAGCACAGATACGCAGTATTTT | NA | TRBJ2-3 | TRBV5-1 | TRBD2
CASSLWATSFNNEQFF | TGTGCCAGCAGTTTATGGGCCACCTCCTTTAACAATGAGCAGTTCTTC | NA | TRBJ2-1 | TRBV27 | NA
CSAAGLFDLSYEQYF | TGCAGTGCTGCGGGACTCTTCGACTTGTCGTACGAGCAGTACTTC | few | TRBJ2-7 | TRBV20-1 | NA
CSAKTGSQETQYF | TGCAGTGCGAAAACCGGGTCACAGGAGACCCAGTACTTC | NA | TRBJ2-5 | TRBV20-1 | NA
CASSQGVAEGYTF | TGCGCCAGCAGCCAAGGTGTGGCTGAGGGCTACACCTTC | NA | TRBJ1-2 | TRBV4-1 | NA
CAISEGSGRTNTQYF | TGTGCCATCAGTGAGGGTAGCGGGAGAACAAATACGCAGTATTTT | NA | TRBJ2-3 | TRBV10-3 | TRBD2
CASSSSGLAGGRGTDTQYF | TGTGCCAGCAGCTCCTCCGGACTAGCGGGGGGGCGTGGCACAGATACGCAGTATTTT | NA | TRBJ2-3 | TRBV7-2 | TRBD2
CASSQDGQGLYTEAFF | TGCGCCAGCAGCCAAGATGGCCAGGGTCTATATACTGAAGCTTTCTTT | many | TRBJ1-1 | TRBV4-1 | NA
CSVEKGGGPDTQYF | TGCAGCGTTGAAAAGGGGGGGGGCCCAGATACGCAGTATTTT | few | TRBJ2-3 | TRBV29-1 | NA
CASSRSWDSYEQYF | TGTGCCAGCAGTCGTTCTTGGGACAGCTACGAGCAGTACTTC | few | TRBJ2-7 | TRBV27 | TRBD1
CATSQTRERSYNEQFF | TGTGCCACCAGCCAGACGCGGGAGCGTTCCTACAATGAGCAGTTCTTC | NA | TRBJ2-1 | TRBV15 | TRBD2
CASSPIWEDQETQYF | TGTGCCAGCAGCCCGATCTGGGAGGACCAAGAGACCCAGTACTTC | NA | TRBJ2-5 | TRBV7-9 | NA